Each of the 6 T cell receptor beta chains below was sequenced from the same sample in a study of blood T cell repertoires in COVID-19. Profiling relied on immunoSEQ multiplex PCR, and the TCRdb table lists in-frame clones only, not all of them. The sample holds over 90,000 clones, around 90% seen once. Sequenced: peripheral blood. Receptors originate from a woman in her 70s with acute or convalescent COVID-19.

This chain connects TRBV3-1 (or the pseudogene TRBV3-2) to TRBJ2-3; D possibly corresponds to TRBD2 (5 bases). This CDR3 spans 15 amino acids. The germline V gene has CDR1 LGHDT and CDR2 YNNKEL (reference sequence). Between the trimmed V and J ends, which lost 2 bases and 2 bases, there was a span of 11 bases. The CDR3 is CASSQRAANTDTQYF. CDR3 in DNA: TGTGCCAGCAGCCAACGAGCGGCAAACACAGATACGCAGTATTTT.

The chain joins TRBV6-5 to TRBJ2-2; 8 nucleotides match TRBD1. Trimming took 7 bases from V and 5 from J; bases not matched to a gene: 9. Germline assignment: CDR1 MNHEY and CDR2 SVGAGI. The CDR3 is 15 residues long. In DNA, the CDR3 is TGTGCCAGCACCCCAGACAGGGGTGTGACCGGGGAGCTGTTTTTT. It translates to CASTPDRGVTGELFF.

This rearrangement joins TRBV5-5 to TRBJ1-2; 7 bases fit TRBD1. CDR1 and CDR2 (germline): SGHKS, YYEKEE (reference sequence). The V gene end was trimmed by 0 bases and the J gene end by 6 bases; junction bases not matched to a gene: 5. This CDR3 is built from 14 residues. CDR3 in DNA: TGTGCCAGCAGCTTGGGACAGGGATCGGATGGCTACACCTTC. The encoded protein is CASSLGQGSDGYTF.

V gene TRBV6-2 or TRBV6-3 combines with J gene TRBJ2-2; 10 bases are a match to TRBD1. The germline gives CDR1 MNHEY, CDR2 SVGEGT. The CDR3 sequence is 14 residues long. The ends lost 4 bases at V and 11 bases at J; junction bases unmatched: 7. The CDR3 is CASSSHRDRGELFF. CDR3 coding DNA: TGTGCCAGCAGTTCCCACCGGGACAGGGGAGAGCTGTTTTTT.

The chain carries TRBV7-2 and TRBJ2-1; 10 bases are shared with TRBD2. Losses at the gene ends were 4 bases for V and 4 bases for J; bases not matched to a gene: 7. The length of the CDR3 is 16 residues. CDR1 SGHTA and CDR2 FQGNSA come from the germline V gene. CDR3 loop: CASSSRSGGLYNEQFF. In DNA, the CDR3 is TGTGCCAGCAGCTCGCGTAGCGGGGGGCTTTACAATGAGCAGTTCTTC.

The chain joins TRBV25-1 to TRBJ1-2, with D hard to call. V lost 6 bases to trimming and J lost 4 bases, with 12 bases between them. Germline lookup yields CDR1 MGHDK and CDR2 SYGVNS. There are 13 residues in the CDR3. CDR3 in amino acids: CASRGTVRYGYTF. CDR3 bases: TGTGCCAGCAGGGGCACCGTGCGCTATGGCTACACCTTC.